This TCR beta chain was profiled in a study of shared clonotypes between healthy human individuals. The germline V gene has CDR1 GTSNPN and CDR2 SVGIG (reference sequence). V was pared by 1 base and J by 2 bases, with 6 bases between. The CDR3 is made up of 13 amino acids. In the case of this clone: This specimen includes other DNA sequences encoding the same CDR3.

The assay was immunoSEQ multiplex PCR, and TCRdb's table has in-frame clones only and misses some. Of around 1,000,000 clones detected, 70% to 80% appear once; the ten largest clones hold 0.89%. The clonotype comes from a man aged 18 to 30 in good health. Some clones in this sample may be carry-over from other donors' samples. The chain joins TRBV30 to TRBJ1-5; D unclear. Sequenced sample: memory CD4+ T cells from PBMCs. Subset here: CD45RA-negative fraction. The CDR3: CAWSGGGNQPQHF. As DNA, the CDR3 is TGTGCCTGGAGTGGGGGAGGCAATCAGCCCCAGCATTTT. The full variable domain, its missing parts supplied by reference TRBV30 and TRBJ1-5, is SQTIHQWPATLVQPVGSPLSLECTVEGTSNPNLYWYRQAAGRGLQLLFYSVGIGQISSEVPQNLSASRPQDRQFILSSKKLLLSDSGFYLCAWSGGGNQPQHFGDGTRLSIL.